This entry features one TCR beta chain sequence. This entry comes from a study of blood T cells in healthy people across ages. The V gene lost 2 bases and the J gene lost 1 base, with 13 bases spanning the gap. Germline CDR1 reads SNHLY; CDR2 reads FYNNEI. The CDR3 has 16 amino acids. Then a second PCR, running roughly 7 to 11 cycles, was carried out with a sample-barcoded 5' primer and a J-beta primer mix. TCRdb ran MiXCR on the 5' RACE reads and lists one entry per CDR3 protein. Of under 1,000,000 distinct CDR3 sequences listed, about half are singletons. The gene calls are TRBV2 and TRBJ2-3, with a weak D call TRBD2 (6 bases). The specimen was blood. The sequence was collected from a man older than 75 in good health. In nucleotides, the CDR3 is TGTGCCAGCAGTGAAAGGGGCGGGATCGGCACAGATACGCAGTATTTT. Protein product: CASSERGGIGTDTQYF.